Shown below are 26 T cell receptor beta chains from a single sample sequenced in a study of metastatic and nonmetastatic thyroid tumors. Patients were all untreated before their thyroid surgery. Via MiXCR, TCRdb re-called the PCR reads. The table records 30,000 to 40,000 clones, approximately 16% of them present only once. The sample comprised blood. The receptors shown here come from a male donor with papillary thyroid cancer or a benign thyroid nodule (not recorded which). Some clones in this sample may be carry-over from other donors' samples.

This clone was recorded many times. The V gene is TRBV19, the J gene TRBJ1-5; 7 bases agree with TRBD1. There are 16 residues in the CDR3. The germline V gene has CDR1 LNHDA and CDR2 SQIVND (reference sequence). The trim removed 6 bases at V and 0 bases at J, leaving 8 bases unmatched. The CDR3 DNA reads as TGTGCCAGTAGGGGAGGAGCAGGGGGTAGCAATCAGCCCCAGCATTTT. It specifies CASRGGAGGSNQPQHF.

This clone was seen ten or more times. The chain links TRBV27 to TRBJ1-2; D may be TRBD1 (6 bases). The CDR3 is 14 residues long. V was cut by 6 bases and J by 7 bases, with 18 bases left in between. Germline lookup yields CDR1 MNHEY and CDR2 SMNVEV (reference sequence). The CDR3 sequence is CASSTTQGRGGYTF. The CDR3 DNA reads TGTGCCAGCAGCACCACGCAGGGGAGAGGTGGCTACACCTTC.

About this clone itself: An end of the junction differs from the germline gene, which may be a read error. The chain is built from TRBV2 and TRBJ2-7; 9 positions match TRBD2. This CDR3 is built from 15 residues. Germline V gene data show CDR1 as SNHLY and CDR2 as FYNNEI. This CDR3 is CVSSAAGGYSYEQYF. CDR3 DNA: TGTGTCAGCAGTGCAGCGGGAGGTTACTCTTACGAGCAGTACTTC.

This clone came up many times. This chain links TRBV7-2 with TRBJ2-1; TRBD2 agrees at 8 bases. There are 15 residues in the CDR3. Trimming took 5 bases from V and 4 from J; bases not matched to a gene: 7. Germline-derived CDR1 and CDR2 are SGHTA and FQGNSA. The CDR3: CASSLQTSEYNEQFF. DNA of the CDR3: TGTGCCAGCAGCCTACAGACTAGCGAGTACAATGAGCAGTTCTTC. Drawing the rest from reference TRBV7-2 and TRBJ2-1, the complete variable domain is GAGVSQSPSNKVTEKGKDVELRCDPISGHTALYWYRQSLGQGLEFLIYFQGNSAPDKSGLPSDRFSAERTGGSVSTLTIQRTQQEDSAVYLCASSLQTSEYNEQFFGPGTRLTVL.

Many counts were recorded for this clone. This chain uses TRBV5-4 with TRBJ2-1; 7 bases are a match to TRBD2. The J segment lost 4 bases and the V segment lost 4 bases, leaving 11 bases of the junction unmatched. The CDR3 is 16 residues long. Per germline, CDR1 SGHNT and CDR2 YYREEE (reference sequence). The CDR3 reads CASSLAGVGPYNEQFF. The CDR3 bases are TGTGCCAGCAGCCTGGCGGGAGTAGGGCCGTACAATGAGCAGTTCTTC.

This clone has at least ten counts. The rearrangement joins TRBV6-5 to TRBJ2-7; possibly TRBD2 for D (7 bases). The CDR3 consists of 14 residues. The V and J ends lost 0 bases and 3 bases respectively, with 9 bases between them. Per germline, CDR1 MNHEY and CDR2 SVGAGI. This chain's CDR3 is CASSYSGGHYEQYF. In DNA form, the CDR3 reads TGTGCCAGCAGTTACTCGGGGGGGCACTACGAGCAGTACTTC.

This clone was seen ten or more times. V is TRBV28 and J is TRBJ1-4; no firm D call. Germline loops: CDR1 MDHEN, CDR2 SYDVKM. The CDR3 spans 17 residues. Trimming pared 6 bases from V and 0 bases from J, leaving 17 bases between. Here the CDR3 DNA reads TGTGCCAGCAGGACCGTGTGGGAGTCGACAACTAATGAAAAACTGTTTTTT. Its protein is CASRTVWESTTNEKLFF.

Concerning this clone: At one end, the junction sequence differs from germline, possibly due to a read error. The genes are TRBV7-9 and TRBJ2-7; 11 nucleotides match TRBD2. Germline assignment: CDR1 SEHNR and CDR2 FQNEAQ (reference sequence). CDR3 length: 14 amino acids. The CDR3 reads CASSLAGGRYEQYF. The CDR3 DNA is TGTGCCAGCAGTTTAGCGGGAGGGCGGTACGAGCAGTACTTC.

This clone was counted many times. The chain couples TRBV7-9 to TRBJ2-7; D is unclear. CDR3 size: 12 residues. CDR1 SEHNR and CDR2 FQNEAQ come from the germline V gene (reference sequence). V was pared by 1 base and J by 6 bases, with 7 bases between. The CDR3 here is CASSLGDSEQYF. CDR3 nucleotide sequence: TGTGCCAGCAGCTTAGGGGATAGCGAGCAGTACTTC.

This clone was counted many times. The chain recombines TRBV20-1 with TRBJ2-3, with D uncertain. This CDR3 is 15 amino acids long. V gave up 3 bases and J gave up 2 bases, with 15 bases separating them. Germline CDR1 and CDR2: DFQATT and SNEGSKA (reference sequence). The CDR3 is CSASIVTTLTDTQYF. CDR3 in DNA: TGCAGTGCTAGTATAGTCACCACCCTCACAGATACGCAGTATTTT.

The sample holds many counts of this clone. The chain employs TRBV29-1 and TRBJ2-3, with D maybe TRBD2 (7 bases). Trimming cost V 7 bases and J 2 bases, with 13 bases left between them. The CDR3 is made up of 13 amino acids. Germline V gives CDR1 SQVTM, CDR2 ANQGSEA. CDR3 DNA sequence: TGCAGCGCCAGGCGGGGGCACACAGATACGCAGTATTTT. Translated, it gives CSARRGHTDTQYF.

The sample holds many counts of this clone. For the CDR3, the DNA is TGTGCCAGCAGTTTATCCGACAAAACTCCCCGGGCTTTCTTT. This gives the protein CASSLSDKTPRAFF. The chain combines TRBV27 with TRBJ1-1; D call uncertain. In germline, CDR1 is MNHEY, CDR2 SMNVEV (reference sequence). The V end was cut by 0 bases, the J end by 11 bases, with 16 bases between. The CDR3 loop spans 14 amino acids.

This clone was counted ten times or more. The rearrangement uses TRBV5-1 and TRBJ2-5, with unresolved D. The CDR3 is made up of 13 amino acids. The germline V gene has CDR1 SGHRS and CDR2 YFSETQ. The V and J ends lost 2 bases and 2 bases respectively, with 7 bases between them. The CDR3 spells CASSFGYQETQYF. The CDR3 DNA is TGCGCCAGCAGCTTCGGTTATCAAGAGACCCAGTACTTC.

This clone was seen ten or more times. The chain recombines TRBV15 with TRBJ2-5; 7 bases fit TRBD2. Germline values: CDR1 LNHNV, CDR2 YYDKDF (reference sequence). CDR3 length: 15 residues. Unmatched junction bases numbered 6, after V lost 0 bases and J lost 5 bases. The CDR3: CATSRDSVAGETQYF. Here the CDR3 DNA reads TGTGCCACCAGCAGAGATTCGGTAGCGGGTGAGACCCAGTACTTC.

Many counts were recorded for this clone. The chain has TRBV20-1 and TRBJ2-3, with a weak D call TRBD2 (6 bases). CDR3 size: 12 residues. Trimming took 7 bases from V and 2 from J, leaving 10 bases between them. In germline, CDR1 is DFQATT, CDR2 SNEGSKA (reference sequence). The CDR3 protein is CSVGGNTDTQYF. CDR3 DNA sequence: TGCAGTGTGGGAGGCAACACAGATACGCAGTATTTT.

This clone has only a few counts. The chain combines TRBV28 with TRBJ2-1; D gene uncertain. Trimming removed 2 bases at V and 7 bases at J, with 12 bases between. Germline V lookup: CDR1 MDHEN, CDR2 SYDVKM. This CDR3 spans 14 amino acids. CDR3 region: CASSLELGSNEQFF. CDR3 coding DNA: TGTGCCAGCAGTTTAGAACTCGGGTCGAATGAGCAGTTCTTC.

This clone is medium-sized (0.01 to 0.1%) by share. The chain is built from TRBV6-5 and TRBJ1-2; 10 nucleotides agree with TRBD1. J was trimmed by 5 bases and V by 1 base; bases with no gene match: 4. Germline V gives CDR1 MNHEY, CDR2 SVGAGI. This CDR3 comprises 15 residues. CDR3 bases: TGTGCCAGCAGTTACTGGACAGGGGGGACGTATGGCTACACCTTC. This encodes CASSYWTGGTYGYTF.

This clone was observed many times. V and J are TRBV5-5 and TRBJ1-4; unclear D gene. The CDR3 covers 14 residues. Germline V CDR1 and CDR2: SGHKS, YYEKEE (reference sequence). The V end was cut by 3 bases, the J end by 4 bases, with 10 bases between. CDR3 nucleotide sequence: TGTGCCAGCAGCTGGAGGACGGTTAATGAAAAACTGTTTTTT. Protein product: CASSWRTVNEKLFF.

In its sample, this clone was seen many times. The chain joins TRBV27 to TRBJ2-5, with 13 bases lining up with TRBD2. This CDR3 has 16 residues. Looked up from germline, CDR1 is MNHEY and CDR2 is SMNVEV (reference sequence). The junction had 12 bases not matched to a gene; V was cut back by 10 bases and J by 4 bases. The CDR3 loop is CATQKLAGGPLETQYF. The DNA of the CDR3 is TGTGCCACCCAGAAACTAGCGGGAGGGCCTCTAGAGACCCAGTACTTC.

There are many counts of this clone. The same CDR3 is also encoded by other DNA sequences in this sample. The chain recombines TRBV16 with TRBJ1-4; the D is unclear. V was pared by 0 bases and J by 4 bases, with 9 bases between. Germline CDR1 reads KGHSY; CDR2 reads FQNENV. The CDR3 is 15 amino acids. CDR3 sequence: CASSQSAGHNEKLFF. The CDR3 DNA is TGTGCCAGCAGCCAATCGGCCGGCCATAATGAAAAACTGTTTTTT.

A word on this clone: The germline gene is not matched at one end of the junction; a read error may be the cause. The chain recombines TRBV2 with TRBJ2-7; a weak D match, TRBD2 (5 bases). CDR1 and CDR2 (germline): SNHLY, FYNNEI. CDR3 length: 15 amino acids. CDR3 residues: CAGSADTGSSYEQYF. CDR3 nucleotides: TGTGCCGGCAGTGCAGATACGGGGAGCTCCTACGAGCAGTACTTC.

Of note for this clone: A single base separates this from a much larger clone, so it may be a read error. Since no conserved phenylalanine or tryptophan closes the CDR3, a read error is the likely cause. The same CDR3 also results from other DNA sequences found in this sample. The chain combines TRBV6-1 with TRBJ2-5, with a weak D call TRBD1 (6 bases). Germline V gives CDR1 MNHNS, CDR2 SASEGT. V lost 5 bases, J lost 5 bases, and 18 bases lay in between. The CDR3 is 15 residues long. The CDR3 nucleotides read TGTGCCAGCAGTCCTCCGGGACAAGGAAGTGAGACCCAGTACTCC. Residues: CASSPPGQGSETQYS.

This clone has ten or more counts. The V call is TRBV30, the J call TRBJ1-2, with 8 bases identical to TRBD1. The CDR3 extends over 13 amino acids. Germline CDR1 GTSNPN, CDR2 SVGIG (reference sequence). V dropped 2 bases and J dropped 7; count of bases not matched to a gene: 6. CDR3 protein: CAWSRDRSSGYTF. Here the CDR3 DNA reads TGTGCCTGGAGTAGGGACAGGTCTAGTGGCTACACCTTC.

This clone was counted many times. The rearrangement joins TRBV2 to TRBJ1-2; 9 bases are a match to TRBD1. CDR1 and CDR2 from the germline V gene are SNHLY and FYNNEI. The CDR3 sequence is 14 residues long. V trimming: 7 bases; J trimming: 6 bases; junction bases outside the gene matches: 9. CDR3 protein: CASNNRGRQNGYTF. The CDR3 nucleotides read TGTGCCAGCAACAACAGGGGGCGCCAGAATGGCTACACCTTC. The full variable domain, in which reference TRBV2 and TRBJ1-2 provide the parts outside the CDR3, is EPEVTQTPSHQVTQMGQEVILRCVPISNHLYFYWYRQILGQKVEFLVSFYNNEISEKSEIFDDQFSVERPDGSNFTLKIRSTKLEDSAMYFCASNNRGRQNGYTFGSGTRLTVV.

This clone was observed a few times. Different DNA sequences within this sample yield the same CDR3. The chain is built from TRBV7-2 and TRBJ2-1; perhaps TRBD2 as D (5 bases). Germline V gene lookup returns CDR1 SGHTA and CDR2 FQGNSA. This CDR3 is 12 amino acids long. Trimming cost V 3 bases and J 14 bases, with 14 bases left between them. The CDR3 sequence is CASSLPPGSEFF. The DNA for the CDR3 is TGTGCCAGCAGCTTGCCTCCGGGATCAGAGTTCTTC.

In this sample, this clone turned up many times. The chain joins TRBV4-2 to TRBJ2-7; no reliable D call. The CDR3 length is 12 residues. The V end was cut by 0 bases, the J end by 3 bases, with 3 bases between. CDR1 LGHNA and CDR2 YNFKEQ come from the germline V gene. DNA for the CDR3: TGTGCCAGCAGCCAAGACCGCTACGAGCAGTACTTC. It encodes CASSQDRYEQYF.